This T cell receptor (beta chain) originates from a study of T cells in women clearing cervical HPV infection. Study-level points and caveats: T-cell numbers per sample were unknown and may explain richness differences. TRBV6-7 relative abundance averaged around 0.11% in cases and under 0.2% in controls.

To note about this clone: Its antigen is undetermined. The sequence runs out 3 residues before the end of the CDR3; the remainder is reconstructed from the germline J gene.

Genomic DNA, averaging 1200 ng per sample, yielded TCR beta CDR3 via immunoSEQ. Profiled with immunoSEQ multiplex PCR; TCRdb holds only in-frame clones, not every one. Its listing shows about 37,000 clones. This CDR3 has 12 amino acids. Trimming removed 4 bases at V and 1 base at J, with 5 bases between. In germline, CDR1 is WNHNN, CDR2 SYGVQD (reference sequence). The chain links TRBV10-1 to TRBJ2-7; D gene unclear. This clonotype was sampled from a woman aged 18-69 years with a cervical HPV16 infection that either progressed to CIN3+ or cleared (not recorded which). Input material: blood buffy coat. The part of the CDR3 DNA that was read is TGCGCCAGCAGTGTAAGGTCCTACGAG. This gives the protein CASSVRSYE. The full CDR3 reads CASSVRSYEQYF.